This is a list of T cell receptor beta chains from one sample in a study of shared clonotypes between healthy human individuals. TCRdb's copy holds only in-frame clones and misses some; the assay was immunoSEQ multiplex PCR. The table shows around 940,000 clones, with over 60% occurring only once. Sequencing was carried out using memory CD4+ T cells sorted from blood. These receptor sequences come from a man between 18 and 29 years old in good health. CDR3s include the opening cysteine and the closing phenylalanine or tryptophan. The D gene is left open where the match is weak. Only some rows state a clone size, as once, few, many or a class for expanded clones.

>-|TRBJ2-3|TRBV29-1|-
CSAGGDADTQYF
TGCAGCGCAGGGGGGGACGCAGATACGCAGTATTTT
>-|TRBJ1-2|TRBV28|TRBD1
CASSFQKPGQGAAGYTF
TGTGCCAGCAGTTTCCAAAAGCCTGGACAGGGGGCCGCGGGCTACACCTTC
>-|TRBJ1-1|TRBV30|-
CAWSVNTGGKAFF
TGTGCCTGGAGTGTAAATACGGGTGGGAAAGCTTTCTTT
>-|TRBJ1-2|TRBV30|-
CAWSNSGQFRYTF
TGTGCCTGGAGTAACTCAGGACAGTTTCGTTACACCTTC
>-|TRBJ1-3|TRBV30|-
CAWSGSRVLDTIYF
TGTGCCTGGAGTGGAAGTCGGGTTCTGGACACCATATATTTT
>-|TRBJ2-7|TRBV5-1|TRBD2
CASSSGGSEQYF
TGCGCCAGCAGCTCGGGAGGATCCGAGCAGTACTTC
>-|TRBJ2-3|TRBV29-1|-
CSVVSTDTQYF
TGCAGCGTTGTATCGACAGATACGCAGTATTTT
>once|TRBJ1-6|TRBV5-1|TRBD1
CASSPGTGNSPLHF
TGCGCCAGCAGCCCTGGGACAGGGAATTCACCCCTCCACTTT
>-|TRBJ1-2|TRBV28|TRBD1
CASSLGTGEYGYTF
TGTGCCAGCAGTTTGGGGACAGGGGAATATGGCTACACCTTC
>-|TRBJ1-5|TRBV6-1|TRBD1
CASSSDREGNQPQHF
TGTGCCAGCAGTTCCGACAGGGAGGGCAATCAGCCCCAGCATTTT
>once|TRBJ2-5|TRBV25-1|TRBD2
CASSRGTAGGPETQYF
TGTGCCAGCAGTCGGGGAACAGCGGGGGGGCCAGAGACCCAGTACTTC
>-|TRBJ2-2|TRBV9|TRBD2
CASSVAAGTSGRNTGELFF
TGTGCCAGCAGCGTAGCTGCCGGGACTAGCGGGAGGAACACCGGGGAGCTGTTTTTT
>few|TRBJ2-2|TRBV30|TRBD2
CAWSGGWRLNTGELFF
TGTGCCTGGAGCGGGGGGTGGCGATTGAACACCGGGGAGCTGTTTTTT
>once|TRBJ2-7|TRBV28|TRBD1
CATYRGLWDEQYF
TGTGCCACCTACAGGGGTCTGTGGGACGAGCAGTACTTC
>-|TRBJ2-7|TRBV29-1|TRBD2
CSVEIVSGLAGAYEQYF
TGCAGCGTTGAAATAGTTTCCGGACTAGCGGGAGCCTACGAGCAGTACTTC
>-|TRBJ2-6|TRBV9|-
CASSVPGSSGANVLTF
TGTGCCAGCAGCGTTCCCGGCAGCTCTGGGGCCAACGTCCTGACTTTC
>few|TRBJ1-3|TRBV9|TRBD1
CASSLTGIGGNTIYF
TGTGCCAGCAGCCTGACAGGGATCGGCGGAAACACCATATATTTT
>-|TRBJ2-5|TRBV30|TRBD2
CAWTLSGGKTQYF
TGTGCCTGGACCCTTAGCGGGGGGAAGACCCAGTACTTC
>many|TRBJ1-1|TRBV5-1|-
CASSTGQPSAEAFF
TGCGCCAGCAGCACTGGACAGCCTTCGGCTGAAGCTTTCTTT
>-|TRBJ2-7|TRBV6-1|TRBD1
CASSELHTGVGSEQYF
TGTGCCAGCAGTGAACTTCACACAGGGGTAGGTTCCGAGCAGTACTTC
>-|TRBJ2-7|TRBV7-9|-
CASSESVSYEQYF
TGTGCCAGCAGCGAGTCCGTTTCCTACGAGCAGTACTTC
>-|TRBJ1-1|TRBV6-5|-
CASRGPGNTEAFF
TGTGCCAGCAGAGGGCCAGGGAACACTGAAGCTTTCTTT
>-|TRBJ1-2|TRBV7-3|TRBD1
CASSPGYGTGAGGYTF
TGTGCCAGCAGCCCAGGGTACGGGACAGGGGCCGGTGGCTACACCTTC
>-|TRBJ2-3|TRBV11-2|-
CASSLTEFSDTQYF
TGTGCCAGCAGCTTGACAGAATTTTCAGATACGCAGTATTTT
>few|TRBJ2-1|TRBV5-6|-
CASNRIFEVGYEQFF
TGTGCCAGCAACAGGATCTTTGAAGTAGGTTATGAGCAGTTCTTC
>-|TRBJ2-3|TRBV18|TRBD1
CASAPGTGSDTQYF
TGTGCCAGCGCCCCCGGGACAGGGTCAGATACGCAGTATTTT
>many|TRBJ2-7|TRBV7-9|TRBD1
CASGTGGRSYEQYF
TGTGCCTCGGGGACAGGGGGGAGATCCTACGAGCAGTACTTC
>-|TRBJ2-3|TRBV5-4|-
CASTPIAAPDTQYF
TGTGCCAGCACCCCCATCGCCGCCCCGGATACGCAGTATTTT
>-|TRBJ1-1|TRBV28|TRBD1
CASSRLSGGMNTEAFF
TGTGCCAGCAGTCGCCTCTCAGGGGGCATGAACACTGAAGCTTTCTTT
>once|TRBJ1-5|TRBV6-1|-
CASSGGRTENQPQHF
TGTGCCAGCAGCGGAGGTAGGACAGAAAATCAGCCCCAGCATTTT
>-|TRBJ1-2|TRBV10-1|-
CASSESANYGYTF
TGCGCCAGCAGTGAGTCAGCTAACTATGGCTACACCTTC
>-|TRBJ1-2|TRBV11-2|-
CASSYGQRDYGYTF
TGTGCCAGCAGCTACGGACAGCGAGACTATGGCTACACCTTC
>-|TRBJ1-2|TRBV19|TRBD1
CASSIIRDRATYGYTF
TGTGCCAGTAGTATCATCCGGGACAGGGCGACCTATGGCTACACCTTC
>-|TRBJ1-1|TRBV18|-
CASSGQGNTEAFF
TGTGCCAGCTCAGGTCAGGGGAACACTGAAGCTTTCTTT
>-|TRBJ2-3|TRBV5-5|-
CASSFSSSTDTQYF
TGTGCCAGCAGCTTTTCAAGCAGCACAGATACGCAGTATTTT
>-|TRBJ1-2|TRBV25-1|TRBD1
CASSDPGQGIYGYTF
TGTGCCAGCAGTGATCCGGGACAGGGGATTTACGGCTACACCTTC
>once|TRBJ1-1|TRBV7-2|-
CASSLEGFNTEAFF
TGTGCCAGCAGCTTAGAGGGTTTTAACACTGAAGCTTTCTTT
>few|TRBJ2-5|TRBV7-2|-
CASSREGGLSQETQYF
TGTGCCAGCAGCCGAGAGGGGGGACTCAGCCAAGAGACCCAGTACTTC
>-|TRBJ2-7|TRBV18|-
CASYQGQNGEQYF
TGTGCCAGCTACCAGGGGCAAAACGGCGAGCAGTACTTC
>-|TRBJ1-6|TRBV12-5|-
CASGLTGPRGSPLHF
TGTGCTAGTGGTTTGACGGGGCCCCGGGGGTCACCCCTCCACTTT
>-|TRBJ2-3|TRBV10-3|-
CAISSTGSETDTQYF
TGTGCCATCAGTTCCACAGGGAGTGAAACAGATACGCAGTATTTT
>-|TRBJ1-4|TRBV7-6|TRBD1
CASSLGGGATNEKLFF
TGTGCCAGCAGCTTAGGAGGGGGCGCAACTAATGAAAAACTGTTTTTT
>-|TRBJ1-2|TRBV5-6|-
CASSLGRLNYGYTF
TGTGCCAGCAGCTTGGGACGGCTTAACTATGGCTACACCTTC
>-|TRBJ2-4|TRBV11-2|-
CASSFRTGNIQYF
TGTGCCAGCAGCTTCAGGACCGGAAACATTCAGTACTTC
>-|TRBJ1-1|TRBV30|TRBD1
CAWSPLQGGTEAFF
TGTGCCTGGAGTCCTCTACAGGGGGGCACTGAAGCTTTCTTT
>many|TRBJ1-2|TRBV29-1|-
CSVGSGSYGYTF
TGCAGCGTTGGTTCTGGGTCCTATGGCTACACCTTC
>-|TRBJ2-7|TRBV9|-
CASSVGQNSYEQYF
TGTGCCAGCAGCGTAGGACAGAACTCCTACGAGCAGTACTTC
>-|TRBJ1-1|TRBV6-6|-
CASHWRENTEAFF
TGTGCTTCACACTGGAGGGAGAACACTGAAGCTTTCTTT
>few|TRBJ1-1|TRBV7-9|TRBD1
CASKGTGVTEAFF
TGTGCCAGCAAGGGGACAGGGGTAACTGAAGCTTTCTTT
>-|TRBJ2-3|TRBV5-1|-
CASSLSRSTDTQYF
TGCGCCAGCAGCTTGTCTAGGAGCACAGATACGCAGTATTTT
>-|TRBJ1-6|TRBV5-5|-
CASSSQGRVDSPLHF
TGTGCCAGCAGCTCTCAGGGAAGGGTTGATTCACCCCTCCACTTT
>-|TRBJ2-7|TRBV6-5|-
CASSLGQVSYEQYF
TGTGCCAGCAGTTTAGGTCAGGTCTCCTACGAGCAGTACTTC